The clone carrying this T cell receptor beta chain has a single count. Other DNA sequences from this sample encode an identical CDR3 as well. CDR1 and CDR2 from the germline V gene are MNHEY and SVGAGI. The CDR3 length is 14 residues. V dropped 5 bases and J dropped 4; count of bases not matched to a gene: 7. Sequencing used immunoSEQ multiplex PCR; TCRdb keeps in-frame clones, though not all of them. The table has about 140,000 clones, roughly 80% seen once; the top ten hold around 16%. The sample originates from a study of blood T cell repertoires in COVID-19. The genes are TRBV6-5 and TRBJ1-1, with 7 bases aligning to TRBD1. The receptor was isolated from a man aged 50 to 60 with acute or convalescent COVID-19. Sequencing was performed on peripheral blood. The CDR3 loop is CASSLRQGGTEAFF. The CDR3 coding sequence is TGTGCCAGCAGTCTCCGACAGGGCGGCACTGAAGCTTTCTTT.